This entry concerns a single TCR beta chain. The target antigen is unknown. The data originate from a study of tissue T cells after allogeneic stem cell transplantation. Study summary: Tissue samples with histologically apparent lymphocytes on H&E review were prioritized for sequencing. General study results and limits: Only a limited share of tissue TCRs appeared in blood or spleen. The study did not identify alloreactive or antigen-specific tissue TCRs, and some clones might be persisting host cells. Across patients, clones rarely overlapped, yet motif clusters were shared tissue-specifically.

The CDR3 contains 14 residues. Trimming pared 3 bases from V and 5 bases from J, leaving 10 bases between. In germline, CDR1 is LGHNA, CDR2 YSLEER. The method was immunoSEQ multiplex PCR; TCRdb's version includes in-frame clones alone and lacks a portion of them. The sample holds 3,500 to 4,500 clones, just under 75% seen once. The V gene is TRBV4-3, the J gene TRBJ2-2; D is possibly TRBD1 (5 bases). The clonotype originates from a woman between 18 and 55 years old with breast cancer. This specimen consisted of left colon tissue, obtained at autopsy. CDR3 sequence: CASSQDTGTGELFF. The CDR3 bases are TGCGCCAGCAGCCAGGACACTGGTACCGGGGAGCTGTTTTTT.